This T cell receptor beta chain originates from a study of siplizumab effects on memory and regulatory T cells. Libraries were prepared by immunoSEQ multiplex PCR; TCRdb keeps only in-frame clonotypes and omits some of them. The sample lists more than 75,000 clones; around 95% were seen once. About this clone itself: Its target is unknown.

General study findings and limits: A major contribution to the alloresponse seemed to be made by naive T cells, which seemed more diverse than memory cells. Treatment with siplizumab left mappable alloreactive CD4+ clones averaging nearly 70% Treg-derived, compared with about 27% in controls.

Trimming took off 2 bases at V and 4 bases at J, with 14 bases between the two ends. This CDR3 has 15 residues. Germline V CDR1 and CDR2: SGHTA, FQGTGA. This receptor was identified in a human donor in good health. The sequencing input was naive CD4+ T cells sorted from blood. This sequence joins TRBV7-3 and TRBJ1-2, with D possibly TRBD1 on 6 matching bases. CDR3 DNA: TGTGCCAGCAGCTTAGAGCGGGACACAGGCTATGGCTACACCTTC. It is translated as CASSLERDTGYGYTF.